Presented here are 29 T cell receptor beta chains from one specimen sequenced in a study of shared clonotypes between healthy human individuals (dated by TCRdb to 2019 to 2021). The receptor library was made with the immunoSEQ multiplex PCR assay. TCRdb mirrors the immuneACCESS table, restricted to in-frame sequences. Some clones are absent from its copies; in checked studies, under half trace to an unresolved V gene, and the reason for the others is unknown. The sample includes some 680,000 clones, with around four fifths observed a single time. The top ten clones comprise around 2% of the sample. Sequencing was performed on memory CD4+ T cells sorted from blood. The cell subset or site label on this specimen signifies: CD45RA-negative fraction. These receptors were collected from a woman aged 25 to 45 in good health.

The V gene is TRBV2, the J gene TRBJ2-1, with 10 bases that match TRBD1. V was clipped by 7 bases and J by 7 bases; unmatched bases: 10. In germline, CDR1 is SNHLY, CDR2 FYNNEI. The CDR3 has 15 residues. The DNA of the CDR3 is TGTGCCAGCAATAGTAGGGGACAGGGGATGAATGAGCAGTTCTTC. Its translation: CASNSRGQGMNEQFF.

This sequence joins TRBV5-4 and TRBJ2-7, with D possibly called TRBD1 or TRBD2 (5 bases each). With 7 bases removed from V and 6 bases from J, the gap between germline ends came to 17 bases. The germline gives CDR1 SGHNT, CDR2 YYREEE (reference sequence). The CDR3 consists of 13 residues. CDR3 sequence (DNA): TGTGCCAGCGGTACTGGGGACGTACGCGAGCAGTACTTC. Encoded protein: CASGTGDVREQYF.

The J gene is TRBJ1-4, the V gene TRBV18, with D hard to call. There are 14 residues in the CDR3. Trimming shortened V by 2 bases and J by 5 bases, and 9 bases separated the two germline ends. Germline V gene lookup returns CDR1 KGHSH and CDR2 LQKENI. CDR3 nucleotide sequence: TGTGCCAGCTCACCATCCCAGAGGAATGAAAAACTGTTTTTT. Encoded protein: CASSPSQRNEKLFF.

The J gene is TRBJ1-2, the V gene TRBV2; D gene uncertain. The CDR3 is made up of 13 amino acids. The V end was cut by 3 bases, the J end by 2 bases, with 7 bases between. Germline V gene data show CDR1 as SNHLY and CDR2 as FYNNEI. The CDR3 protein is CASSDSLNYGYTF. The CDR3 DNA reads TGTGCCAGCAGTGACAGCTTAAACTATGGCTACACCTTC.

CDR3 coding DNA: TGTGCCAGCAGCCAGACTAGCGGGAACTACGAGCAGTACTTC. It translates to CASSQTSGNYEQYF. The chain joins TRBV7-9 to TRBJ2-7; TRBD2 agrees at 11 bases. Germline V gene lookup returns CDR1 SEHNR and CDR2 FQNEAQ (reference sequence). The CDR3 is 14 amino acids. Losses at the gene ends were 5 bases for V and 3 bases for J; bases not matched to a gene: 3.

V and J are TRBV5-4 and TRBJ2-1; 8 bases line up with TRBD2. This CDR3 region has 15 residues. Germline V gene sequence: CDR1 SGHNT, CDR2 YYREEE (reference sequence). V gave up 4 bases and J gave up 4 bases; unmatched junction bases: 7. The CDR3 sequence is CASSRLALEYNEQFF. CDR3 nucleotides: TGTGCCAGCAGCCGACTAGCGCTAGAGTACAATGAGCAGTTCTTC.

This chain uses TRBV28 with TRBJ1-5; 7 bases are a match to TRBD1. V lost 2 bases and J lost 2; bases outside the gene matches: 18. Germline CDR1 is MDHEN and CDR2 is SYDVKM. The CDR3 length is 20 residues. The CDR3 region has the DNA TGTGCCAGCAGTTTAGGGGCGACAGGGCGGGGGATATGGGGCAATCAGCCCCAGCATTTT. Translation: CASSLGATGRGIWGNQPQHF. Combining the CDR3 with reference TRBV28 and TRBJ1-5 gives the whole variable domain DVKVTQSSRYLVKRTGEKVFLECVQDMDHENMFWYRQDPGLGLRLIYFSYDVKMKEKGDIPEGYSVSREKKERFSLILESASTNQTSMYLCASSLGATGRGIWGNQPQHFGDGTRLSIL.

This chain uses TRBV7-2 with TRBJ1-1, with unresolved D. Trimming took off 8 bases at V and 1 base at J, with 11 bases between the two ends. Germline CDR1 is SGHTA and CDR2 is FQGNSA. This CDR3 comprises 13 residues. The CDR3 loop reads CASAEAGNTEAFF. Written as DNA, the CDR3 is TGTGCCAGCGCCGAGGCGGGGAACACTGAAGCTTTCTTT.

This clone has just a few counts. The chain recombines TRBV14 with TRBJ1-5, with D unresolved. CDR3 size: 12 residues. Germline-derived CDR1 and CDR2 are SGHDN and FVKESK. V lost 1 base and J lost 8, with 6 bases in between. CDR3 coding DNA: TGTGCCAGCAGCCAAGGAAGGGAGCCCCAGCATTTT. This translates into CASSQGREPQHF.

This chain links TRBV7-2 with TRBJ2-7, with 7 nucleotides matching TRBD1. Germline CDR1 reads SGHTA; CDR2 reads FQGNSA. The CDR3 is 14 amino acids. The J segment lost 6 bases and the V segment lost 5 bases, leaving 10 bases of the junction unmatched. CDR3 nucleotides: TGTGCCAGCAGCCCAGGACAGGCACCTGTCGAGCAGTACTTC. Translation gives CASSPGQAPVEQYF.

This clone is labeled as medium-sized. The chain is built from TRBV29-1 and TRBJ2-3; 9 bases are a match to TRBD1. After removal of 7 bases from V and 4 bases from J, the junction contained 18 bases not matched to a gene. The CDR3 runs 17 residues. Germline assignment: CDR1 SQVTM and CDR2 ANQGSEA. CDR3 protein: CSATILQGQGRADTQYF. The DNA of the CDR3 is TGCAGCGCAACGATTTTACAAGGACAGGGGAGGGCAGATACGCAGTATTTT.

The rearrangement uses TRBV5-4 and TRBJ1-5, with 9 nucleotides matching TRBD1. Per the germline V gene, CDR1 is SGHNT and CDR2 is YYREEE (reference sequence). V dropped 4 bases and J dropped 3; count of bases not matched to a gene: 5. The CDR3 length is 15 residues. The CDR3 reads CASSAGTGLNQPQHF. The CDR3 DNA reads TGTGCCAGCAGCGCCGGGACAGGGCTCAATCAGCCCCAGCATTTT.

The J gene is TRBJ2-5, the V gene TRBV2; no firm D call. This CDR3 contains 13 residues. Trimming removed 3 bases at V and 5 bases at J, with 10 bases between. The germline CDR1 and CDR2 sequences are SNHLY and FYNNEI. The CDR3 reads CASSDRMRETQYF. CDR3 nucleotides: TGTGCCAGCAGTGATCGTATGAGGGAGACCCAGTACTTC.

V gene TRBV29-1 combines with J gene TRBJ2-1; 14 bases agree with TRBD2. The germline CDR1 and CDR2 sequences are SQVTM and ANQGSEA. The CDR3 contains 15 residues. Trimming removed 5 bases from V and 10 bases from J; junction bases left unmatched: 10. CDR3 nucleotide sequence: TGCAGCGTTCCCCAGACTAGCGGGAGGGCCGGGGAGCAGTTCTTC. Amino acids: CSVPQTSGRAGEQFF.

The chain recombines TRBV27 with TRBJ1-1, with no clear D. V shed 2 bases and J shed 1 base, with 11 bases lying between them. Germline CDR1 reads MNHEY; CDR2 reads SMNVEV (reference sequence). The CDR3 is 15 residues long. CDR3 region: CASSLITAENTEAFF. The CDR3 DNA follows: TGTGCCAGCAGTTTAATAACCGCGGAGAACACTGAAGCTTTCTTT.

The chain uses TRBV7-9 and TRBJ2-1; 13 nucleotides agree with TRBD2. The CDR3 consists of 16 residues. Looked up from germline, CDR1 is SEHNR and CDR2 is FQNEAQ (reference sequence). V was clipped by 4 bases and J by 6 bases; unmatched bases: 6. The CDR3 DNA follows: TGTGCCAGCAGCTCCCCCGGGACTAGCGGGATCAATGAGCAGTTCTTC. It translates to CASSSPGTSGINEQFF.

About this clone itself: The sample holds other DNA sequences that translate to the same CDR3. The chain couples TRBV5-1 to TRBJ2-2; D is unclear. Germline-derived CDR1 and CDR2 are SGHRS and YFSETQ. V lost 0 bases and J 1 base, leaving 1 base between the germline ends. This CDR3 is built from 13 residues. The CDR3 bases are TGCGCCAGCAGCTTGGGGAACACCGGGGAGCTGTTTTTT. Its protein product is CASSLGNTGELFF.

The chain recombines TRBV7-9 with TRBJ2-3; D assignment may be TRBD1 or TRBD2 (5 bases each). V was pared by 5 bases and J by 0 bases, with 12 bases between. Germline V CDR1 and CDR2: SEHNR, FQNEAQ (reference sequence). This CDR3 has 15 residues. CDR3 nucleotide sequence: TGTGCCAGCAGCCACGGGACGGATAGCACAGATACGCAGTATTTT. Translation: CASSHGTDSTDTQYF.

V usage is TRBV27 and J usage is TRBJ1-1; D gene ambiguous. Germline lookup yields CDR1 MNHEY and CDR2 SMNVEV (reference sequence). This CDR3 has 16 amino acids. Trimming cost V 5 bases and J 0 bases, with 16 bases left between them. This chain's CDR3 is CASSTFLKRVNTEAFF. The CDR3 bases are TGTGCCAGCAGTACCTTTCTTAAGAGAGTGAACACTGAAGCTTTCTTT.

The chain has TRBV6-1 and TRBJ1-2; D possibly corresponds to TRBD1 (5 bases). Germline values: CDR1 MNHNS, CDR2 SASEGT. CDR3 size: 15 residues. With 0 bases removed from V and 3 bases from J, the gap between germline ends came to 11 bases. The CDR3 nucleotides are TGTGCCAGCAGTGAAGCTTGGGGGATCTACTATGGCTACACCTTC. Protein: CASSEAWGIYYGYTF.

For the CDR3, the DNA is TGTGCCAGCAGCTTAGCAGTCTACGAGCAGTACTTC. Translating it yields CASSLAVYEQYF. The chain joins TRBV7-9 to TRBJ2-7; D ambiguous. Germline V gene sequence: CDR1 SEHNR, CDR2 FQNEAQ (reference sequence). The CDR3 consists of 12 residues. The germline V and J ends were trimmed by 0 bases and 3 bases, with 3 bases remaining between them.

For the CDR3, the DNA is TGTGCCAGCAGCTTGACAGGGTTGGAGCAGTACTTC. It yields the protein CASSLTGLEQYF. J is TRBJ2-7 and V is TRBV11-2; 7 positions match TRBD1. The germline V gene encodes CDR1 SGHAT and CDR2 FQNNGV. The CDR3 runs 12 residues. V shed 3 bases and J 7 bases; nucleotides not matched to a gene: 3.

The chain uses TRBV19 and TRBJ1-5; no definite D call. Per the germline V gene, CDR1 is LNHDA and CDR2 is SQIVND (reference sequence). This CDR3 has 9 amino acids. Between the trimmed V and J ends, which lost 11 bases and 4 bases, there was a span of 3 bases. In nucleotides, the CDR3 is TGTGCCCGAAATCAGCCCCAGCATTTT. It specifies CARNQPQHF. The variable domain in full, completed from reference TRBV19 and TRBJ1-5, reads DGGITQSPKYLFRKEGQNVTLSCEQNLNHDAMYWYRQDPGQGLRLIYYSQIVNDFQKGDIAEGYSVSREKKESFPLTVTSAQKNPTAFYLCARNQPQHFGDGTRLSIL.

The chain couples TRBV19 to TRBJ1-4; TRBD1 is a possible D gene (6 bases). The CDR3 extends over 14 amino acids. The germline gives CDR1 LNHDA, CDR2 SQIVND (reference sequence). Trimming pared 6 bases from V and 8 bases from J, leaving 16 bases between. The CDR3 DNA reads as TGTGCCAGTAGCCAAACAGGGTCCGGGGAAAAACTGTTTTTT. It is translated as CASSQTGSGEKLFF.

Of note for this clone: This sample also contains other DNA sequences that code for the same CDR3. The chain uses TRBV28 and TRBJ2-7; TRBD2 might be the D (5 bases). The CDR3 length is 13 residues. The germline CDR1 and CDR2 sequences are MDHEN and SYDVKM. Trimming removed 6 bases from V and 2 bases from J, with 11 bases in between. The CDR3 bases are TGTGCCAGCAGCCTAGGACTGACCTACGAGCAGTACTTC. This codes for CASSLGLTYEQYF. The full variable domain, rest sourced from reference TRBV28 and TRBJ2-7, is DVKVTQSSRYLVKRTGEKVFLECVQDMDHENMFWYRQDPGLGLRLIYFSYDVKMKEKGDIPEGYSVSREKKERFSLILESASTNQTSMYLCASSLGLTYEQYFGPGTRLTVT.

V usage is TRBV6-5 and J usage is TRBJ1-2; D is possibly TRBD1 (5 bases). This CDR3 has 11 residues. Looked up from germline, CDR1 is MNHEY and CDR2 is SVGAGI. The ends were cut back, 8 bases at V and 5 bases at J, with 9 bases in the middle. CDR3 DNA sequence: TGTGCCAGCGGGGCCCAATATGGCTACACCTTC. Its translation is CASGAQYGYTF.

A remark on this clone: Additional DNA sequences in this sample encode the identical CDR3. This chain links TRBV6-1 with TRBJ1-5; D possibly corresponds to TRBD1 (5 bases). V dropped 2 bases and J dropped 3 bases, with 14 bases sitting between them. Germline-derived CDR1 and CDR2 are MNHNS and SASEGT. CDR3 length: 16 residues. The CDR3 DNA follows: TGTGCCAGCAGTGAAAGTGTGGCAGGGAACAATCAGCCCCAGCATTTT. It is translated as CASSESVAGNNQPQHF.

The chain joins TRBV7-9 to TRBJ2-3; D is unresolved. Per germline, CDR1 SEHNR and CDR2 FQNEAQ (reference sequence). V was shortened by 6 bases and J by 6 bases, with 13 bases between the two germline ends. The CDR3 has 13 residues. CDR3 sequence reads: CASSPGWVDTQYF. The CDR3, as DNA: TGTGCCAGCAGTCCTGGGTGGGTGGATACGCAGTATTTT.

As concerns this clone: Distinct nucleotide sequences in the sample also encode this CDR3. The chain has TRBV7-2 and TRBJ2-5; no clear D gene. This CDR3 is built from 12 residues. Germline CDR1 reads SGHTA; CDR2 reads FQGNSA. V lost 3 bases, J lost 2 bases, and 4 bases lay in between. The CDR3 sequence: CASSFRQETQYF. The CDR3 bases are TGTGCCAGCAGCTTCAGGCAAGAGACCCAGTACTTC.